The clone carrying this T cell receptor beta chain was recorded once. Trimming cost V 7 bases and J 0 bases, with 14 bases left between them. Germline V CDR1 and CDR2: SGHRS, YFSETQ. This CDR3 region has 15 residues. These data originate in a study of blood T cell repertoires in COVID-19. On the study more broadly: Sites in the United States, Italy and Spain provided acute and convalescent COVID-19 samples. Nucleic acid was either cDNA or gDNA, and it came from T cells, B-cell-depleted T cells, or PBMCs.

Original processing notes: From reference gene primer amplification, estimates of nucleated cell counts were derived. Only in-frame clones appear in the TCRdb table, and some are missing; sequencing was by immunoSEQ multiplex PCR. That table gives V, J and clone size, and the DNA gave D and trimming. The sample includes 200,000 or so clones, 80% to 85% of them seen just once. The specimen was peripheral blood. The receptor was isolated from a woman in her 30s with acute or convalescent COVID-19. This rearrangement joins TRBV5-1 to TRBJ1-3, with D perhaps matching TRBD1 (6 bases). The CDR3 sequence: CASARTGTSGNTIYF. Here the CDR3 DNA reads TGCGCCAGCGCCCGAACAGGGACCTCTGGAAACACCATATATTTT. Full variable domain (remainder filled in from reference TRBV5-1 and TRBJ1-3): KAGVTQTPRYLIKTRGQQVTLSCSPISGHRSVSWYQQTPGQGLQFLFEYFSETQRNKGNFPGRFSGRQFSNSRSEMNVSTLELGDSALYLCASARTGTSGNTIYFGEGSWLTVV.